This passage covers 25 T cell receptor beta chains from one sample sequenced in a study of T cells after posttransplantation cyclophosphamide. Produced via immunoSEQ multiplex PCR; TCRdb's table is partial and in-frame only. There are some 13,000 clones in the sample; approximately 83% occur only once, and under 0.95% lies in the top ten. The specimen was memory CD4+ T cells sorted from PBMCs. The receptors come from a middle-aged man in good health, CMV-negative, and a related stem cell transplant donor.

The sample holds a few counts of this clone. The CDR3 reads CASSPLQGGSNEQFF. For the CDR3, the DNA is TGTGCCAGCTCACCATTACAGGGGGGCTCAAATGAGCAGTTCTTC. The rearrangement joins TRBV18 to TRBJ2-1, with TRBD1 matching 8 bases. V trimming: 2 bases; J trimming: 7 bases; junction bases outside the gene matches: 7. The CDR3 has 15 amino acids. Germline CDR1 and CDR2: KGHSH and LQKENI.

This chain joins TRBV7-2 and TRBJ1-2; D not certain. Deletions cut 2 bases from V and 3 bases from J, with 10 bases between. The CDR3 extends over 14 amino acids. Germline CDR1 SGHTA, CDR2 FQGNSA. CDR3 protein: CASSLNSAHYGYTF. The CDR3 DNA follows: TGTGCCAGCAGCTTAAACAGTGCTCACTATGGCTACACCTTC.

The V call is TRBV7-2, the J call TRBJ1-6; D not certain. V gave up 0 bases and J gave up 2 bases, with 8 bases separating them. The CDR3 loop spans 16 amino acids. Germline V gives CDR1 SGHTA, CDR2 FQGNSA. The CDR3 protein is CASSLASAAYNSPLHF. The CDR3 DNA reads TGTGCCAGCAGCTTAGCTTCGGCGGCCTATAATTCACCCCTCCACTTT.

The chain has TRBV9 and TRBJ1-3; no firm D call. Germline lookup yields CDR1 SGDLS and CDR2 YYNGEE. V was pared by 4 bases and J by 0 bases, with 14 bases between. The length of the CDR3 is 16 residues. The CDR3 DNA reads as TGTGCCAGCAGCCGAGATGCGGGCAACTCTGGAAACACCATATATTTT. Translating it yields CASSRDAGNSGNTIYF.

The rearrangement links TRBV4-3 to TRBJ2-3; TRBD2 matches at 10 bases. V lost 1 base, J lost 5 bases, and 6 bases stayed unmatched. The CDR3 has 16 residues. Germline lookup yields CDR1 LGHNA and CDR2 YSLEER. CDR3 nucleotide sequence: TGCGCCAGCAGCCAAGGAGGGGCTAGCGGGGGAGATACGCAGTATTTT. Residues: CASSQGGASGGDTQYF.

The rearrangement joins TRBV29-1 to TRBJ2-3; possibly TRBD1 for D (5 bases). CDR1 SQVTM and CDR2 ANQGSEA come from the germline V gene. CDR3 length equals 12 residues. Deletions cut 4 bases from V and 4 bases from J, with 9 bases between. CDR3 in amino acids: CSVAQDADTQYF. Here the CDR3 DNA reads TGCAGCGTTGCACAGGACGCAGATACGCAGTATTTT.

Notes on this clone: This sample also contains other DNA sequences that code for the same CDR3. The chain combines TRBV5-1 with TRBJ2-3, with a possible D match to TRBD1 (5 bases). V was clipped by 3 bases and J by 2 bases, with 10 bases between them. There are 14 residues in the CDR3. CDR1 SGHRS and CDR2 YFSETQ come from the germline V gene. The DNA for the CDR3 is TGCGCCAGCAGCTCTGACAGTACCACAGATACGCAGTATTTT. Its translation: CASSSDSTTDTQYF.

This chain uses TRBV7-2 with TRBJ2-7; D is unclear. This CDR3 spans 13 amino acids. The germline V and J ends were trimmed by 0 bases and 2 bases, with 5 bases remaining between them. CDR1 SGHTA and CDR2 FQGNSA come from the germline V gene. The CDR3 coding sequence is TGTGCCAGCAGCTTAGCGGCAGCCTACGAGCAGTACTTC. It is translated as CASSLAAAYEQYF. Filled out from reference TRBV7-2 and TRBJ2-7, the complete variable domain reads GAGVSQSPSNKVTEKGKDVELRCDPISGHTALYWYRQSLGQGLEFLIYFQGNSAPDKSGLPSDRFSAERTGGSVSTLTIQRTQQEDSAVYLCASSLAAAYEQYFGPGTRLTVT.

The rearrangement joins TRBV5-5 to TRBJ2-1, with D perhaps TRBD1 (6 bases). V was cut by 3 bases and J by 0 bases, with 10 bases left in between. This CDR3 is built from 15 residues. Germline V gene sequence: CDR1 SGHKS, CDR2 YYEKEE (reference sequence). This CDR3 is CASSYRVFSYNEQFF. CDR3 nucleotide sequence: TGTGCCAGCAGCTACAGGGTCTTCTCCTACAATGAGCAGTTCTTC.

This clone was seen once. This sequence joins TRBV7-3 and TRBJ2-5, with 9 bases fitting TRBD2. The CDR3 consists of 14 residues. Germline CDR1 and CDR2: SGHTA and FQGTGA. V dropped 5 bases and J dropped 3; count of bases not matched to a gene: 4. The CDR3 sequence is CASSMTSGKETQYF. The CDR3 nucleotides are TGTGCCAGCAGCATGACTAGCGGTAAAGAGACCCAGTACTTC.

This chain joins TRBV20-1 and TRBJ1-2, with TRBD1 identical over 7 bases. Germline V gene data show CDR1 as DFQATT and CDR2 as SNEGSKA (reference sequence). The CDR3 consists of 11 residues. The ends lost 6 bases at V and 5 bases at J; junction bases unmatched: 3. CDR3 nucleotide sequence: TGCAGTGCCGGGGACAGTTATGGCTACACCTTC. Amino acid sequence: CSAGDSYGYTF.

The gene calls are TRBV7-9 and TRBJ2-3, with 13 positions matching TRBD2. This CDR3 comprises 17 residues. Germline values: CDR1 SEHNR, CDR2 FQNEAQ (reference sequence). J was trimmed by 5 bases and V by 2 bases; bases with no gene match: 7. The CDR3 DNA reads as TGTGCCAGCAGCTTACCCGGACTAGCGGGAGATAAAGATACGCAGTATTTT. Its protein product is CASSLPGLAGDKDTQYF.

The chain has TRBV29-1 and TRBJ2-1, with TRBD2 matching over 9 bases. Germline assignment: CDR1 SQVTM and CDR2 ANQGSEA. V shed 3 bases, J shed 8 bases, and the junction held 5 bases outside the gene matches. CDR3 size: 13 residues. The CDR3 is CSVDLGLAHEQFF. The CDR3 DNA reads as TGCAGCGTTGATCTGGGACTAGCCCATGAGCAGTTCTTC.

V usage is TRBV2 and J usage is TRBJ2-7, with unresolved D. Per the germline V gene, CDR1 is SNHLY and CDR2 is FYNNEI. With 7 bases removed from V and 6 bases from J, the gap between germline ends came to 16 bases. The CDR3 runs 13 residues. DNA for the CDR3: TGTGCCAGCATCTTGGCCCCGATGGCCGAGCAGTACTTC. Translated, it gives CASILAPMAEQYF.

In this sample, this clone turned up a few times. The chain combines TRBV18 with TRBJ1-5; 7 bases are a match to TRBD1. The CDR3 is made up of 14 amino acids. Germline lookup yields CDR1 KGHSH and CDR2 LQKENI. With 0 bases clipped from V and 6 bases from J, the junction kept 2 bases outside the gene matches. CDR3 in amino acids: CASSPPSGGQPQHF. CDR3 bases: TGTGCCAGCTCACCACCATCAGGGGGTCAGCCCCAGCATTTT.

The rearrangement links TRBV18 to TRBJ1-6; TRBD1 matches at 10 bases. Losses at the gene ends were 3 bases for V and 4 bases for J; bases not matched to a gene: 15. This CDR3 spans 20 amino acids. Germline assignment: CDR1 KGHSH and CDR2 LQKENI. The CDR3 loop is CASSPIYTGQGGTYNSPLHF. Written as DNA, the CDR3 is TGTGCCAGCTCACCTATTTATACCGGACAGGGGGGGACTTATAATTCACCCCTCCACTTT.

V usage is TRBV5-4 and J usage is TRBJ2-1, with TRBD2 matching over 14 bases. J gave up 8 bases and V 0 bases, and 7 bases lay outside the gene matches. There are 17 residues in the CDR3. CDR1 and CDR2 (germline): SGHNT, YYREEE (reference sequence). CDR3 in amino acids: CASSLGLTSGGAYEQFF. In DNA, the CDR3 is TGTGCCAGCAGCTTGGGACTGACTAGCGGGGGGGCTTATGAGCAGTTCTTC.

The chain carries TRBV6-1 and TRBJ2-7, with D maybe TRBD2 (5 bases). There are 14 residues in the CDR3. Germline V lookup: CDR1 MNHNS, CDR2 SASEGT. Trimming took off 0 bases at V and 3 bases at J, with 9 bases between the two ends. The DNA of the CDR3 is TGTGCCAGCAGTGAAGCGGACTCGTACTACGAGCAGTACTTC. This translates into CASSEADSYYEQYF.

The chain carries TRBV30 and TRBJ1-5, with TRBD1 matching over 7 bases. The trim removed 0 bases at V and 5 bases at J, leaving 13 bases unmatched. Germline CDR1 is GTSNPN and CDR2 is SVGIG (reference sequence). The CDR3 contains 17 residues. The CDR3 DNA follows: TGTGCCTGGAGTGTAATATCCGACAGGGCCTGGGATCAGCCCCAGCATTTT. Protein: CAWSVISDRAWDQPQHF.

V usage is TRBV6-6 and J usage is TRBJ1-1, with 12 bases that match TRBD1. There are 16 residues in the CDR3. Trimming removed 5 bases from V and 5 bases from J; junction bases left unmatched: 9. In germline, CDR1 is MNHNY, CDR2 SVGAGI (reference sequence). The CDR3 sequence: CASSRGTGGARTEAFF. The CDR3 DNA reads TGTGCCAGCAGTCGCGGGACAGGGGGCGCGCGGACTGAAGCTTTCTTT.

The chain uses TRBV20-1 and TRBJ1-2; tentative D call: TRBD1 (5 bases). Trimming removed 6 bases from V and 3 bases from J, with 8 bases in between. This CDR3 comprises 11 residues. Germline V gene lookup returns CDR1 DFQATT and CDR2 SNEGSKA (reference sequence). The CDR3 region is CSAPRDYGYTF. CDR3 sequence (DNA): TGCAGTGCCCCCAGGGACTATGGCTACACCTTC.

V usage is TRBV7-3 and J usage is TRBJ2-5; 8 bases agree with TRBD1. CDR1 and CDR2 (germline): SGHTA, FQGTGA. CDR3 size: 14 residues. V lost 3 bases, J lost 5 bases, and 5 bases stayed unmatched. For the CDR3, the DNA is TGTGCCAGCAGCTTTCAGGGGGCAGGGGAGACCCAGTACTTC. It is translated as CASSFQGAGETQYF.

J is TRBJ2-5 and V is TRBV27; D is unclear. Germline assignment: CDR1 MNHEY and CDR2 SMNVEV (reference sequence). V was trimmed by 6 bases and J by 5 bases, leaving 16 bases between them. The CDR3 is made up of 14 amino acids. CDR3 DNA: TGTGCCAGCAGCCCTATTTATGCATCGGAGACCCAGTACTTC. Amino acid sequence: CASSPIYASETQYF.

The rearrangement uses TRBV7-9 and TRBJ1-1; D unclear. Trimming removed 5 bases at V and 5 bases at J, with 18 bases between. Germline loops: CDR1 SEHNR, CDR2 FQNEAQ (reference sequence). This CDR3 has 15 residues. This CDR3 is CASSPSHTTGTEAFF. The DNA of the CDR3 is TGTGCCAGCAGCCCGTCCCATACAACGGGGACTGAAGCTTTCTTT.

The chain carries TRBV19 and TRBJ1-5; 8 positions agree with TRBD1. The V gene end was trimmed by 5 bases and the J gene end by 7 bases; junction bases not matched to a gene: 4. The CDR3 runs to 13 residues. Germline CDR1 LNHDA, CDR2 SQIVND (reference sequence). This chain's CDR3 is CASSQGARQPQHF. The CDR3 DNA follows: TGTGCCAGTAGTCAGGGGGCGAGGCAGCCCCAGCATTTT.